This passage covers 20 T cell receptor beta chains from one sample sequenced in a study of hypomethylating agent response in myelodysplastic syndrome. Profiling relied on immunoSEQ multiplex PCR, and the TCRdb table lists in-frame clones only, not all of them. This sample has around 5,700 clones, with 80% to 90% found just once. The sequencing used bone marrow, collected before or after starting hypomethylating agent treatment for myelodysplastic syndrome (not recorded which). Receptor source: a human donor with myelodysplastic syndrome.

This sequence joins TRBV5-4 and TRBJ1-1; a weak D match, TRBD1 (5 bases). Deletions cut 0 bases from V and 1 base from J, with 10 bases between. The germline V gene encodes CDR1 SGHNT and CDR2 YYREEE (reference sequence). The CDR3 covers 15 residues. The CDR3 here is CASSLVGGRNTEAFF. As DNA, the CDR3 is TGTGCCAGCAGCTTGGTGGGGGGAAGGAACACTGAAGCTTTCTTT. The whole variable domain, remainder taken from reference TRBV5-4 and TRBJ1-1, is ETGVTQSPTHLIKTRGQQVTLRCSSQSGHNTVSWYQQALGQGPQFIFQYYREEENGRGNFPPRFSGLQFPNYSSELNVNALELDDSALYLCASSLVGGRNTEAFFGQGTRLTVV.

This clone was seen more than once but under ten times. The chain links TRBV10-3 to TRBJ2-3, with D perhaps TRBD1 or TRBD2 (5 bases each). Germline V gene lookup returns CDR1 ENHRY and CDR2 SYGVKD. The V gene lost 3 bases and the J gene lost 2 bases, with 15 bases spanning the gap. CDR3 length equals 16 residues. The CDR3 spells CAISDPRDRITDTQYF. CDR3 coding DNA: TGTGCCATCAGTGATCCCCGGGACCGCATCACAGATACGCAGTATTTT.

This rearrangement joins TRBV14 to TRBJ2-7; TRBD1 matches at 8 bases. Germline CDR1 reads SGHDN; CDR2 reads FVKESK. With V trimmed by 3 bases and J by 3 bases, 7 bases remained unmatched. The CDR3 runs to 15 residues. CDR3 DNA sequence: TGTGCCAGCAGCCATTTGGACAGGGCCGTCTACGAGCAGTACTTC. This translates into CASSHLDRAVYEQYF.

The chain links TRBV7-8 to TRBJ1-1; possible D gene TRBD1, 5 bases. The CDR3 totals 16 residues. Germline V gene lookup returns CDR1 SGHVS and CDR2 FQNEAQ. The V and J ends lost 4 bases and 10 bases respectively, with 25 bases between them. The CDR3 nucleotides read TGTGCCAGCAGCTATCCAAGAGGGCGACAGATGGTGGGAGCTTTCTTT. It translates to CASSYPRGRQMVGAFF. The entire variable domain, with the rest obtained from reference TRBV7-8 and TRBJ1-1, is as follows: GAGVSQSPRYKVAKRGQDVALRCDPISGHVSLFWYQQALGQGPEFLTYFQNEAQLDKSGLPSDRFFAERPEGSVSTLKIQRTQQEDSAVYLCASSYPRGRQMVGAFFGQGTRLTVV.

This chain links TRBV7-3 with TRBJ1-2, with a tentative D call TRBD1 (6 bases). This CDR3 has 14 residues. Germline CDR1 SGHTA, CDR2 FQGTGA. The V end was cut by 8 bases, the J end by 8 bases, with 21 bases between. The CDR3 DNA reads TGTGCCAGCGGCGAAGGGGGGGCGAAGGGAGGCTACACCTTC. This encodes CASGEGGAKGGYTF.

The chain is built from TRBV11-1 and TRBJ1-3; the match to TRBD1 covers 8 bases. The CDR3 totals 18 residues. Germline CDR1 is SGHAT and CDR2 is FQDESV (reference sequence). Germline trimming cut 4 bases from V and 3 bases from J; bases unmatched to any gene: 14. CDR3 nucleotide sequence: TGTGCCAGCAGCTCAACGAGGACAGGGAGACTGCGTGGAAACACCATATATTTT. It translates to CASSSTRTGRLRGNTIYF.

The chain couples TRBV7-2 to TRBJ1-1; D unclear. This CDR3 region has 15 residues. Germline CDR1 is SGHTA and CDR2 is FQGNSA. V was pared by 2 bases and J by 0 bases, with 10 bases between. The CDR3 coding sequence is TGTGCCAGCAGCTTACTTGTAGGGTTGAACACTGAAGCTTTCTTT. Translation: CASSLLVGLNTEAFF.

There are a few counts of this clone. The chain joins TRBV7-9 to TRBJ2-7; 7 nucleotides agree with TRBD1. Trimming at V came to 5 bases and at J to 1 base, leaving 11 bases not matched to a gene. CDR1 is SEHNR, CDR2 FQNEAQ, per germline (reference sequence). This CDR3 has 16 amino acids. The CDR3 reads CASSTQGDPSSYEQYF. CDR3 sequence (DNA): TGTGCCAGCAGCACTCAGGGGGACCCCTCGTCCTACGAGCAGTACTTC.

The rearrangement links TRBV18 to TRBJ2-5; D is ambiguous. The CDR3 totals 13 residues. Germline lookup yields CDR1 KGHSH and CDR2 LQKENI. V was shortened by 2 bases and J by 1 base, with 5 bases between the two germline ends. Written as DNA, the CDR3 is TGTGCCAGCTCACCAAATCCCCAAGAGACCCAGTACTTC. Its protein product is CASSPNPQETQYF.

The CDR3 is CASSFTSSYEQYF. CDR3 sequence (DNA): TGTGCCAGCAGCTTTACAAGCTCCTACGAGCAGTACTTC. The chain links TRBV11-2 to TRBJ2-7, with unresolved D. Germline V gives CDR1 SGHAT, CDR2 FQNNGV. The CDR3 spans 13 residues. V was trimmed by 3 bases and J by 0 bases, leaving 6 bases between them.

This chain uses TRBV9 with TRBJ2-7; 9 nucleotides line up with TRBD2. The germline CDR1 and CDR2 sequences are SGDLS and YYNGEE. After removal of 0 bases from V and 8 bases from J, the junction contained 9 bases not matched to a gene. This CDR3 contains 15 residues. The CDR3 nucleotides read TGTGCCAGCAGCGTAGGGGCGGGAGGGCCGGAAAAGCAGTACTTC. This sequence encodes CASSVGAGGPEKQYF.

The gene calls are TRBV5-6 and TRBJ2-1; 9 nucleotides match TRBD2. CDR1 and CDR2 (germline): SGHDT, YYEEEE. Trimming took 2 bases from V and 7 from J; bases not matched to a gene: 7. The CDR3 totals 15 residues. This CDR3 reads CASSFSGGLGNEQFF. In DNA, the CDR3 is TGTGCCAGCAGCTTCAGCGGGGGGCTTGGAAATGAGCAGTTCTTC. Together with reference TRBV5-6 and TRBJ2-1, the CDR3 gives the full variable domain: DAGVTQSPTHLIKTRGQQVTLRCSPKSGHDTVSWYQQALGQGPQFIFQYYEEEERQRGNFPDRFSGHQFPNYSSELNVNALLLGDSALYLCASSFSGGLGNEQFFGPGTRLTVL.

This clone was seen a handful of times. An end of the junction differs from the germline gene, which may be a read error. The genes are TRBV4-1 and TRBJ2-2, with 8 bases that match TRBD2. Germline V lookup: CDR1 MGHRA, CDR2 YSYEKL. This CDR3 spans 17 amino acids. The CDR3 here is CASSQFDGGRNAGELFF. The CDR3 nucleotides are TGCGCCAGCAGCCAATTTGATGGCGGGAGGAACGCCGGGGAGCTGTTTTTT.

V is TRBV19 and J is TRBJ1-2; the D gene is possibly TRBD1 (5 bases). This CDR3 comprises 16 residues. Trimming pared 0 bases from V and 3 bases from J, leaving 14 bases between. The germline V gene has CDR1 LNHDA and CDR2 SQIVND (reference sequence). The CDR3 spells CASSIDRGSRDYGYTF. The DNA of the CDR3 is TGTGCCAGTAGTATAGATCGTGGCAGCAGGGACTATGGCTACACCTTC.

Here the CDR3 DNA reads TGTGCCAGCAGTTTTTACAGCGGGGGGGCAGATACGCAGTATTTT. Its translation is CASSFYSGGADTQYF. The chain has TRBV27 and TRBJ2-3; 10 bases are a match to TRBD2. In germline, CDR1 is MNHEY, CDR2 SMNVEV (reference sequence). This CDR3 is built from 15 residues. Trimming cost V 3 bases and J 4 bases; bases outside gene matches: 4.

This CDR3 reads CASSSLSRGTEAFF. Here the CDR3 DNA reads TGTGCCAGCAGTTCACTCTCGCGGGGTACTGAAGCTTTCTTT. The V call is TRBV6-6, the J call TRBJ1-1, with no clear D. The V end was cut by 4 bases, the J end by 5 bases, with 14 bases between. Per the germline V gene, CDR1 is MNHNY and CDR2 is SVGAGI (reference sequence). The CDR3 extends over 14 amino acids.

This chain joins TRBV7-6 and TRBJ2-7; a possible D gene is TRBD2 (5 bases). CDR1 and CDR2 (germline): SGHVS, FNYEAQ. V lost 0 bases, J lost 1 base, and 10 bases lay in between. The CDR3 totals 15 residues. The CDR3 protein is CASSLAPGKSYEQYF. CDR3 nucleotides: TGTGCCAGCAGCTTAGCGCCGGGGAAATCCTACGAGCAGTACTTC.

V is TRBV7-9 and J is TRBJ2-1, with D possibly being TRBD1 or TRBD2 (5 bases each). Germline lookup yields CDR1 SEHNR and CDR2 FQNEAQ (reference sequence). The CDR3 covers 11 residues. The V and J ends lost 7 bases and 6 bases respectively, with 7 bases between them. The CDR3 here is CASKRGNEQFF. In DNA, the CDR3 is TGTGCCAGCAAGAGGGGCAATGAGCAGTTCTTC.

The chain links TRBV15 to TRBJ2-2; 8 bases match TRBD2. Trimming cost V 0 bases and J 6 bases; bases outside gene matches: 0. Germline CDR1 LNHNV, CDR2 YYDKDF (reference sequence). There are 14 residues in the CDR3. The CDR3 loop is CATSRDSGAGELFF. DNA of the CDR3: TGTGCCACCAGCAGAGATAGCGGGGCCGGGGAGCTGTTTTTT.

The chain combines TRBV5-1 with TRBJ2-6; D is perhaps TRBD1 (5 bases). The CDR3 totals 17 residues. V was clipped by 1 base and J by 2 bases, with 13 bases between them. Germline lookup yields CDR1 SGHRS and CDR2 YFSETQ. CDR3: CASSLTGIEAGANVLTF. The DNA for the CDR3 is TGCGCCAGCAGCTTGACAGGTATCGAAGCTGGGGCCAACGTCCTGACTTTC. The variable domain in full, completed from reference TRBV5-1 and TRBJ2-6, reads KAGVTQTPRYLIKTRGQQVTLSCSPISGHRSVSWYQQTPGQGLQFLFEYFSETQRNKGNFPGRFSGRQFSNSRSEMNVSTLELGDSALYLCASSLTGIEAGANVLTFGAGSRLTVL.